Shown below are 32 T cell receptor beta chains from a single sample sequenced in a study of shared clonotypes between healthy human individuals. Sequenced by immunoSEQ multiplex PCR; TCRdb stores in-frame clones only, minus some. There are 950,000 to 1,300,000 clones in the sample; about three quarters occur only once, and approximately 1.5% lies in the top ten. Specimen: memory CD4+ T cells sorted from blood. Subset indicated: CD45RA-negative fraction. These receptors all stem from a man younger than 35 in good health.

This clone was seen only a few times. The chain joins TRBV27 to TRBJ1-1; D gene ambiguous. Germline V gene lookup returns CDR1 MNHEY and CDR2 SMNVEV (reference sequence). This CDR3 is 14 amino acids long. Trimming removed 6 bases at V and 6 bases at J, with 17 bases between. The CDR3 loop is CASSQGRAGSEAFF. The CDR3 DNA is TGTGCCAGCAGCCAAGGCCGGGCCGGATCTGAAGCTTTCTTT.

V gene TRBV6-1 combines with J gene TRBJ2-2; unclear D gene. V was trimmed by 6 bases and J by 3 bases, leaving 11 bases between them. Per germline, CDR1 MNHNS and CDR2 SASEGT. The CDR3 is made up of 14 amino acids. The CDR3 DNA follows: TGTGCCAGCAGATTAGAGCTACACACCGGGGAGCTGTTTTTT. Residues: CASRLELHTGELFF.

The chain uses TRBV29-1 and TRBJ1-1; the D gene is possibly TRBD1 (6 bases). The V gene lost 7 bases and the J gene lost 2 bases, with 14 bases spanning the gap. CDR1 is SQVTM, CDR2 ANQGSEA, per germline. The CDR3 is 13 residues long. CDR3 sequence (DNA): TGCAGCGCCCGCCGGGGGACAAACACTGAAGCTTTCTTT. It is translated as CSARRGTNTEAFF.

Points on this clone: The same CDR3 also results from other DNA sequences found in this sample. The chain carries TRBV18 and TRBJ2-3; D unclear. The V gene's germline CDR1 is KGHSH and CDR2 LQKENI. V was shortened by 1 base and J by 0 bases, with 5 bases between the two germline ends. The CDR3 sequence is 14 residues long. Here the CDR3 reads CASSPLASTDTQYF. CDR3 coding DNA: TGTGCCAGCTCACCACTGGCTAGCACAGATACGCAGTATTTT.

The genes are TRBV2 and TRBJ1-1, with TRBD1 matching over 11 bases. There are 16 residues in the CDR3. The J segment lost 1 base and the V segment lost 6 bases, leaving 7 bases of the junction unmatched. Germline loops: CDR1 SNHLY, CDR2 FYNNEI. The CDR3 loop is CASRSDRGRGNTEAFF. CDR3 sequence (DNA): TGTGCCAGCAGGTCGGACAGGGGGCGCGGGAACACTGAAGCTTTCTTT.

This clone came up a few times. CDR3 region: CASSLSGQGEKLFF. CDR3 DNA: TGCGCCAGCAGCTTATCAGGGCAGGGGGAAAAACTGTTTTTT. V and J are TRBV5-1 and TRBJ1-4, with a possible D match to TRBD1 (6 bases). V lost 2 bases, J lost 8 bases, and 13 bases lay in between. The germline gives CDR1 SGHRS, CDR2 YFSETQ. The CDR3 is made up of 14 amino acids.

CDR3 in DNA: TGTGCCAGCAGTCCGTCTGGGACTAGCGGGAAAGAGACCCAGTACTTC. Translation: CASSPSGTSGKETQYF. The chain is built from TRBV5-4 and TRBJ2-5; 13 bases are shared with TRBD2. The CDR3 contains 16 residues. The V and J ends lost 5 bases and 3 bases, in that order; junction bases with no gene match: 7. Germline-derived CDR1 and CDR2 are SGHNT and YYREEE (reference sequence).

This chain joins TRBV28 and TRBJ1-4; possibly TRBD1 for D (6 bases). Deletions cut 6 bases from V and 8 bases from J, with 13 bases between. The CDR3 length is 13 residues. The germline V gene has CDR1 MDHEN and CDR2 SYDVKM. For the CDR3, the DNA is TGTGCCAGCAGGACAACAGGGACCGAAAAACTGTTTTTT. Its translation is CASRTTGTEKLFF.

The V and J genes are TRBV12-1 and TRBJ2-3; the table's D call, TRBD1, was not checked against the DNA. TRBV12-1 is an annotated pseudogene. The CDR3 covers 15 residues. The CDR3 region has the DNA TGTGCCAGCAGCTGGACAGGATCGAAGTCAGATACGCAGTATTTT. It codes for CASSWTGSKSDTQYF.

The V and J genes are TRBV30 and TRBJ2-3; D unresolved. The germline CDR1 and CDR2 sequences are GTSNPN and SVGIG (reference sequence). The V gene lost 2 bases and the J gene lost 7 bases, with 4 bases spanning the gap. The CDR3 has 10 amino acids. DNA of the CDR3: TGTGCCTGGAGTAGGAATACGCAGTATTTT. The encoded protein is CAWSRNTQYF.

This chain connects TRBV6-5 to TRBJ1-2; D unclear. Germline values: CDR1 MNHEY, CDR2 SVGAGI. The ends were cut back, 8 bases at V and 3 bases at J, with 10 bases in the middle. The CDR3 is made up of 12 amino acids. CDR3: CASRGNDYGYTF. CDR3 in DNA: TGTGCCAGCCGAGGGAACGACTATGGCTACACCTTC.

The rearrangement links TRBV13 to TRBJ2-2; 8 bases map to TRBD1. The germline gives CDR1 PRHDT, CDR2 FYEKMQ (reference sequence). V shed 1 base and J 4 bases; nucleotides not matched to a gene: 5. The CDR3 has 16 residues. CDR3 DNA sequence: TGTGCCAGCAGCTTAGTGCGGACAGGGACCACCGGGGAGCTGTTTTTT. Its protein product is CASSLVRTGTTGELFF.

V and J are TRBV7-8 and TRBJ2-7; 10 positions match TRBD2. V lost 1 base and J lost 3; bases outside the gene matches: 3. The CDR3 spans 15 residues. Germline lookup yields CDR1 SGHVS and CDR2 FQNEAQ. Here the CDR3 reads CASSLGRTSGYEQYF. CDR3 bases: TGTGCCAGCAGCTTAGGGCGGACTAGCGGCTACGAGCAGTACTTC.

This clone is a singleton in its sample. V gene TRBV2 combines with J gene TRBJ2-3, with D perhaps being TRBD1 or TRBD2 (6 bases each). This CDR3 comprises 17 residues. The ends were cut back, 2 bases at V and 2 bases at J, with 17 bases in the middle. CDR1 SNHLY and CDR2 FYNNEI come from the germline V gene. The CDR3 coding sequence is TGTGCCAGCAGTGAACACAGGGCTGGGGGGTCCACAGATACGCAGTATTTT. Translating gives CASSEHRAGGSTDTQYF.

This clone was observed at least ten times. This CDR3 is also generated by other DNA sequences in the sample. The DNA for the CDR3 is TGCAGTGCTAGAGGGGTAGATGAGCAGTTCTTC. Translated: CSARGVDEQFF. The V and J genes are TRBV20-1 and TRBJ2-1; D gene uncertain. Trimming took off 1 base at V and 8 bases at J, with 6 bases between the two ends. CDR1 DFQATT and CDR2 SNEGSKA come from the germline V gene (reference sequence). The CDR3 has 11 amino acids.

The rearrangement uses TRBV27 and TRBJ1-1; the D is unclear. Germline CDR1 and CDR2: MNHEY and SMNVEV (reference sequence). The CDR3 is 13 residues long. The V end was cut by 3 bases, the J end by 2 bases, with 7 bases between. The CDR3 reads CASSLYSNTEAFF. CDR3 DNA: TGTGCCAGCAGTTTGTACAGTAACACTGAAGCTTTCTTT.

The V gene is TRBV5-1, the J gene TRBJ1-5, with D possibly matching TRBD1 (5 bases). CDR3 length: 15 residues. The germline CDR1 and CDR2 sequences are SGHRS and YFSETQ. V lost 4 bases, J lost 5 bases, and 16 bases lay in between. CDR3 protein: CASSPGGDSYQPQHF. The CDR3 DNA reads as TGCGCCAGCAGCCCTGGGGGTGACTCTTATCAGCCCCAGCATTTT.

This clone was counted many times. V gene TRBV6-5 combines with J gene TRBJ1-2; TRBD1 aligns across 9 bases. The CDR3 runs 13 residues. Per germline, CDR1 MNHEY and CDR2 SVGAGI. Losses at the gene ends were 11 bases for V and 5 bases for J; bases not matched to a gene: 9. The CDR3 here is CASTGGTLYGYTF. In DNA, the CDR3 is TGTGCCTCGACAGGGGGAACTCTTTATGGCTACACCTTC.

In DNA form, the CDR3 reads TGTGCCAGCAGCTTAGTTGGATGGGCGGACGGCACCGGGGAGCTGTTTTTT. Protein: CASSLVGWADGTGELFF. The chain links TRBV7-2 to TRBJ2-2; D is unclear. Germline CDR1 reads SGHTA; CDR2 reads FQGNSA. The CDR3 loop spans 17 amino acids. V dropped 1 base and J dropped 4 bases, with 16 bases sitting between them.

Comment on this clone: A read error may produce the germline difference seen at one junction end. The chain combines TRBV5-4 with TRBJ2-1; 8 positions agree with TRBD2. This CDR3 region has 14 residues. The germline V gene has CDR1 SGHNT and CDR2 YYREEE (reference sequence). The CDR3 sequence: CASSPGTRYNEQFF. As DNA, the CDR3 is TGCGCCAGCAGCCCCGGGACTAGGTACAATGAGCAGTTCTTC.

The rearrangement joins TRBV19 to TRBJ2-4; D is unresolved. Trimming stripped 4 bases from V and 0 bases from J, with 10 bases between. CDR1 and CDR2 from the germline V gene are LNHDA and SQIVND (reference sequence). The CDR3 totals 15 residues. For the CDR3, the DNA is TGTGCCAGTAGTACCTGGACGGTAGCCAAAAACATTCAGTACTTC. Amino acids: CASSTWTVAKNIQYF. The complete variable domain, with remaining parts taken from reference TRBV19 and TRBJ2-4, reads DGGITQSPKYLFRKEGQNVTLSCEQNLNHDAMYWYRQDPGQGLRLIYYSQIVNDFQKGDIAEGYSVSREKKESFPLTVTSAQKNPTAFYLCASSTWTVAKNIQYFGAGTRLSVL.

V gene TRBV7-2 combines with J gene TRBJ2-3; 7 nucleotides match TRBD2. Germline CDR1 reads SGHTA; CDR2 reads FQGNSA. V lost 1 base and J lost 2; bases outside the gene matches: 9. The CDR3 extends over 17 amino acids. CDR3 region: CASSLEASGGITDTQYF. CDR3 DNA sequence: TGTGCCAGCAGCTTAGAGGCTAGCGGAGGGATCACAGATACGCAGTATTTT.

The CDR3: CASAEGGRTEAFF. CDR3 in DNA: TGCGCCAGCGCCGAGGGGGGCAGGACTGAAGCTTTCTTT. The chain carries TRBV5-1 and TRBJ1-1; TRBD1 might be the D (6 bases). Germline V lookup: CDR1 SGHRS, CDR2 YFSETQ. Trimming left V 7 bases short and J 5 bases short, with 15 bases between. The CDR3 has 13 amino acids.

This chain joins TRBV5-6 and TRBJ1-5; D is possibly TRBD1 (6 bases). CDR3 size: 16 residues. Per the germline V gene, CDR1 is SGHDT and CDR2 is YYEEEE. V was cut by 0 bases and J by 4 bases, with 14 bases left in between. Here the CDR3 reads CASSLAVRGPNQPQHF. Written as DNA, the CDR3 is TGTGCCAGCAGCTTGGCCGTCAGGGGCCCTAATCAGCCCCAGCATTTT. Based on the CDR3 plus reference TRBV5-6 and TRBJ1-5, the full variable domain is DAGVTQSPTHLIKTRGQQVTLRCSPKSGHDTVSWYQQALGQGPQFIFQYYEEEERQRGNFPDRFSGHQFPNYSSELNVNALLLGDSALYLCASSLAVRGPNQPQHFGDGTRLSIL.

The genes are TRBV5-1 and TRBJ1-3; D gene unclear. Trimming pared 0 bases from V and 1 base from J, leaving 14 bases between. This CDR3 has 17 amino acids. The germline V gene has CDR1 SGHRS and CDR2 YFSETQ. The CDR3 reads CASSLGQAAGSGNTIYF. DNA of the CDR3: TGCGCCAGCAGCTTGGGCCAAGCAGCGGGGTCTGGAAACACCATATATTTT.

V and J are TRBV10-3 and TRBJ2-2; D is unresolved. Trimming pared 2 bases from V and 2 bases from J, leaving 9 bases between. This CDR3 contains 15 residues. Germline assignment: CDR1 ENHRY and CDR2 SYGVKD. In DNA, the CDR3 is TGTGCCATCAGTGAGCTGGCAGGAAACACCGGGGAGCTGTTTTTT. Amino acid sequence: CAISELAGNTGELFF.

The J gene is TRBJ1-2, the V gene TRBV19; D may be TRBD1 (6 bases). Germline V gene sequence: CDR1 LNHDA, CDR2 SQIVND (reference sequence). CDR3 size: 15 residues. Trimming left V 5 bases short and J 0 bases short, with 13 bases between. The CDR3 loop is CASSPSTGANYGYTF. The CDR3 DNA reads as TGTGCCAGTAGTCCATCGACAGGAGCTAACTATGGCTACACCTTC.

This rearrangement joins TRBV5-1 to TRBJ1-4; TRBD1 matches 7 bases. CDR3 length equals 16 residues. Germline lookup yields CDR1 SGHRS and CDR2 YFSETQ. With V trimmed by 0 bases and J by 5 bases, 7 bases remained unmatched. The CDR3 region is CASSLAGGPTNEKLFF. In nucleotides, the CDR3 is TGCGCCAGCAGCTTGGCAGGGGGGCCTACCAATGAAAAACTGTTTTTT.

The J gene is TRBJ2-7, the V gene TRBV15, with D perhaps given as TRBD1 or TRBD2 (5 bases each). V dropped 0 bases and J dropped 6 bases, with 12 bases sitting between them. The CDR3 totals 14 residues. CDR1 LNHNV and CDR2 YYDKDF come from the germline V gene (reference sequence). This CDR3 is CATSRDLGALEQYF. As DNA, the CDR3 is TGTGCCACCAGCAGAGATCTCGGGGCCCTCGAGCAGTACTTC.

This clone was counted a few times. V and J are TRBV11-2 and TRBJ2-7; 13 nucleotides align to TRBD2. The V gene's germline CDR1 is SGHAT and CDR2 FQNNGV. With 5 bases clipped from V and 3 bases from J, the junction kept 10 bases outside the gene matches. The CDR3 is 17 amino acids. The CDR3, as DNA: TGTGCCAGCAGCATGGGGACTAGCGGGGTAGGGGGCTACGAGCAGTACTTC. Translation: CASSMGTSGVGGYEQYF.

This chain links TRBV5-1 with TRBJ2-2, with 7 nucleotides matching TRBD1. The CDR3 extends over 15 amino acids. Looked up from germline, CDR1 is SGHRS and CDR2 is YFSETQ. Trimming cost V 3 bases and J 5 bases; bases outside gene matches: 7. Here the CDR3 DNA reads TGCGCCAGCAGCTCCGACTCAGGGGGAACCGGGGAGCTGTTTTTT. Translation: CASSSDSGGTGELFF. The full variable domain, rest sourced from reference TRBV5-1 and TRBJ2-2, is KAGVTQTPRYLIKTRGQQVTLSCSPISGHRSVSWYQQTPGQGLQFLFEYFSETQRNKGNFPGRFSGRQFSNSRSEMNVSTLELGDSALYLCASSSDSGGTGELFFGEGSRLTVL.

V and J are TRBV27 and TRBJ1-5, with D hard to call. V gave up 6 bases and J gave up 3 bases, with 18 bases separating them. There are 16 residues in the CDR3. CDR1 is MNHEY, CDR2 SMNVEV, per germline (reference sequence). CDR3 amino acids: CASRTSLLDNNQPQHF. The CDR3 bases are TGTGCCAGCAGAACCAGTTTATTGGATAACAATCAGCCCCAGCATTTT.